There are a few counts of the clone carrying this T cell receptor beta chain. The entry originates in a study of beta chain features in type 1 diabetes. Isolated RNA was reverse transcribed in full, so expressed TCRB transcripts were sequenced. Assay used: immunoSEQ multiplex PCR; TCRdb lists only in-frame clones, some missing. The sample contains about 270,000 clones, around 14% of which appear only once. The sequence derives from a woman aged 40 to 50 in good health. Sequenced material: naive CD4+ T cells from blood.

DNA for the CDR3: TGTGCCAGTTCAGGTCGGGGATTGCTTGGCTACACCTTC. Its protein product is CASSGRGLLGYTF. This chain connects TRBV18 to TRBJ1-2, with D unclear. The CDR3 sequence is 13 residues long. CDR1 is KGHSH and CDR2 is LQKENI in the germline V gene. The V and J ends lost 9 bases and 7 bases respectively, with 18 bases between them.